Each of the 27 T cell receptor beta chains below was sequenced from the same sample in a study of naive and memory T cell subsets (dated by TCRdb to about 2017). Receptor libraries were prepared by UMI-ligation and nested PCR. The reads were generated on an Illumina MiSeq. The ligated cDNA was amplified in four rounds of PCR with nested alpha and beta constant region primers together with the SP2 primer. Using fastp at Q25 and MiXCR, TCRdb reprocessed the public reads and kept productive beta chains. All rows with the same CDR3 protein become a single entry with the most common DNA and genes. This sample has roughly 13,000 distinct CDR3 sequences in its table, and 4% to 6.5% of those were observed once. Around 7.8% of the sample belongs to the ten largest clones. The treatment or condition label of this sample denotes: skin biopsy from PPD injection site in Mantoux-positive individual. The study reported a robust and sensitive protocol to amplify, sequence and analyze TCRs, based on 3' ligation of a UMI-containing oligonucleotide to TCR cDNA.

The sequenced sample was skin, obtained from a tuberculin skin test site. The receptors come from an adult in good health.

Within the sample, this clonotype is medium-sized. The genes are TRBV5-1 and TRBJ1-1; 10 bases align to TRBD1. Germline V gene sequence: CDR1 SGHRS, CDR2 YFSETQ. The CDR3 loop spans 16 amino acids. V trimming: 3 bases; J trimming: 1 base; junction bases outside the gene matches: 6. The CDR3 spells CASSSRTGGTNTEAFF. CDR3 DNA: TGCGCCAGCAGCTCCCGGACAGGGGGGACGAACACTGAAGCTTTCTTT.

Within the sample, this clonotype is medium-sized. CDR3 coding DNA: TGTGCCAGCAGCTTGACCGAGTACAATGAGCAGTTCTTC. Its protein is CASSLTEYNEQFF. The J gene is TRBJ2-1, the V gene TRBV7-2, with unresolved D. CDR1 and CDR2 (germline): SGHTA, FQGNSA. V gave up 3 bases and J gave up 4 bases, with 7 bases separating them. This CDR3 spans 13 amino acids.

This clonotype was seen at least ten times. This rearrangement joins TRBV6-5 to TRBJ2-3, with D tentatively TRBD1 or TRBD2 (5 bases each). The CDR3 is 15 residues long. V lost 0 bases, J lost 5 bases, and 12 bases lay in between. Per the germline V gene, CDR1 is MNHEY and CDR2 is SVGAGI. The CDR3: CASSYSGAYRDTQYF. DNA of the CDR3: TGTGCCAGCAGTTACTCCGGGGCGTACCGAGATACGCAGTATTTT.

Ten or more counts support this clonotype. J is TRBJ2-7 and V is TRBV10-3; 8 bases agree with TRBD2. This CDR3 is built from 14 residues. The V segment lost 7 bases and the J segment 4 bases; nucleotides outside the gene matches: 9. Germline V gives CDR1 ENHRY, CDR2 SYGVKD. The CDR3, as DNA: TGTGCCATCACTGGGACCAGCGGGGGTTACGAGCAGTACTTC. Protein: CAITGTSGGYEQYF.

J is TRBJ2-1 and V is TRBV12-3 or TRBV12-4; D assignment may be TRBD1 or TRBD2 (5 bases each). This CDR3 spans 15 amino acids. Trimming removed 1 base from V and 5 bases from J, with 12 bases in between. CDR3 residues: CASSLGGTLNNEQFF. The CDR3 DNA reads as TGTGCCAGCAGTTTAGGGGGGACGCTAAACAATGAGCAGTTCTTC.

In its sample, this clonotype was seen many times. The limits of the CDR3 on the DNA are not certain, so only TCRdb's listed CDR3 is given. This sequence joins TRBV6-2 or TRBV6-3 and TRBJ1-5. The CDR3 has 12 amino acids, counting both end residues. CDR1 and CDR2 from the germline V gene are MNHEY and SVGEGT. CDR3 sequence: CASSTSVEPQHF.

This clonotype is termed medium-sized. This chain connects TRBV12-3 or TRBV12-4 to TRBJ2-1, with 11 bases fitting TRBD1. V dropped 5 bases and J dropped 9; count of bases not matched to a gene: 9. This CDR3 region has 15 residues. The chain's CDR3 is CASSPPDRGLGEQFF. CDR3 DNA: TGTGCCAGCAGTCCGCCGGACAGGGGGCTGGGTGAGCAGTTCTTC.

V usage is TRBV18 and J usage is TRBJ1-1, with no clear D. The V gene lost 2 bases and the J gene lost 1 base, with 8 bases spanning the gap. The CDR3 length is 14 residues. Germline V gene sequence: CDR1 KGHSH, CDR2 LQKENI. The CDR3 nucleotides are TGTGCCAGCTCACCAATAGATCAGAACACTGAAGCTTTCTTT. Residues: CASSPIDQNTEAFF.

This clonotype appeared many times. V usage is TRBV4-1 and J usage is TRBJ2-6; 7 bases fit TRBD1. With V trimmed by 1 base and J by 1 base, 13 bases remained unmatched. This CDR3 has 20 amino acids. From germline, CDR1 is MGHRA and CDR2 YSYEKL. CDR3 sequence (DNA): TGCGCCAGCAGCCAAGCCGGCTGGCAGGGGGAGAAGTCTGGGGCCAACGTCCTGACTTTC. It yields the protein CASSQAGWQGEKSGANVLTF.

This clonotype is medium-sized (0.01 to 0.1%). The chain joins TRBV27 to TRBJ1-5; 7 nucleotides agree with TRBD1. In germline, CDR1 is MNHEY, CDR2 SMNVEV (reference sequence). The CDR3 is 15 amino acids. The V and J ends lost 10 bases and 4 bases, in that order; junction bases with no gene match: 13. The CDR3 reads CATSSQGGRNQPQHF. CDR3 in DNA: TGTGCCACTTCTTCGCAGGGGGGACGTAATCAGCCCCAGCATTTT.

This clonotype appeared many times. The CDR3 protein is CASSLVGRETGELFF. The CDR3 coding sequence is TGTGCCAGCAGTTTAGTGGGCAGAGAAACCGGGGAGCTGTTTTTT. The chain employs TRBV12-3 or TRBV12-4 and TRBJ2-2; D is unclear. The ends were cut back, 1 base at V and 5 bases at J, with 11 bases in the middle. The CDR3 covers 15 residues.

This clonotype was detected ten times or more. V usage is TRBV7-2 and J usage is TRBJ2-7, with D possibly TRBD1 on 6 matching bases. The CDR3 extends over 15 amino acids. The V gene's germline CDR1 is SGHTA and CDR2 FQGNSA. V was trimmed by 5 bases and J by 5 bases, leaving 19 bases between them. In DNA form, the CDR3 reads TGTGCCAGCAGCCTCGGACAGCGCTCTTCCCACGAGCAGTACTTC. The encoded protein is CASSLGQRSSHEQYF.

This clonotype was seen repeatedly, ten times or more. The CDR3 nucleotides read TGCGCCAGCAGCTATACGAACACTGAAGCTTTCTTT. Translated: CASSYTNTEAFF. The chain couples TRBV5-1 to TRBJ1-1; no reliable D call. The V and J ends lost 3 bases and 1 base respectively, with 4 bases between them. Germline CDR1 reads SGHRS; CDR2 reads YFSETQ. The length of the CDR3 is 12 residues.

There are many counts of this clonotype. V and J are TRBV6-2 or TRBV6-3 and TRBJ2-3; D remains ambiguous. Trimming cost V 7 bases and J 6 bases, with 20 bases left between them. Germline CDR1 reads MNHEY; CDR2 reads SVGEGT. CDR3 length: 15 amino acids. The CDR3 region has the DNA TGTGCCAGCAAGGCCCGGACGGTCCAGGCCGATACGCAGTATTTT. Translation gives CASKARTVQADTQYF.

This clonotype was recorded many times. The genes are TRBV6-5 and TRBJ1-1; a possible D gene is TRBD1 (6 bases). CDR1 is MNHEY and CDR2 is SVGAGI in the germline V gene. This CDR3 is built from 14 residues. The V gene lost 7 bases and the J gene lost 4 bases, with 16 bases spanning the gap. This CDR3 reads CASTKIRGTTEAFF. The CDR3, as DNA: TGTGCCAGCACTAAAATAAGGGGGACCACTGAAGCTTTCTTT.

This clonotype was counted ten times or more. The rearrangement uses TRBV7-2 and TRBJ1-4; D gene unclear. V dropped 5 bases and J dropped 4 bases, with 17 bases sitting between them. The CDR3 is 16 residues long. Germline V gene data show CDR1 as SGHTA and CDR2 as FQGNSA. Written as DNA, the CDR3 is TGTGCCAGCAGCCCTAGCGCGACGGAGATTAATGAAAAACTGTTTTTT. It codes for CASSPSATEINEKLFF.

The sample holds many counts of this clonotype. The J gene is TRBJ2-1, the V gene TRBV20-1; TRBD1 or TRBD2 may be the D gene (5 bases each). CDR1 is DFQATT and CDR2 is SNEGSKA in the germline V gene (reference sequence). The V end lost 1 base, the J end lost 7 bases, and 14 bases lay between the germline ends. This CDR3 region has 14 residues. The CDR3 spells CSARVGTGLNEQFF. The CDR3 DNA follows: TGCAGTGCTAGAGTCGGGACGGGGCTTAATGAGCAGTTCTTC.

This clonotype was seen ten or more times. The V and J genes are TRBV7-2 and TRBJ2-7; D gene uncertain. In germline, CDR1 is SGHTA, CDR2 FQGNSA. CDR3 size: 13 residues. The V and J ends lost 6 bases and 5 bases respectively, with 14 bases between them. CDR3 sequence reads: CASRLSPPNEQYF. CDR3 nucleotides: TGTGCCAGCAGGCTTTCCCCCCCGAACGAGCAGTACTTC.

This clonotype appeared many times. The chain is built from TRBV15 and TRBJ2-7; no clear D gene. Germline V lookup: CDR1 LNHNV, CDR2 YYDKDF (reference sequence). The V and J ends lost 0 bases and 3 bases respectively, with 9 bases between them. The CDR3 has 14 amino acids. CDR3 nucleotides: TGTGCCACCAGCAGAGATCGTTACCGCTACGAGCAGTACTTC. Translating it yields CATSRDRYRYEQYF.

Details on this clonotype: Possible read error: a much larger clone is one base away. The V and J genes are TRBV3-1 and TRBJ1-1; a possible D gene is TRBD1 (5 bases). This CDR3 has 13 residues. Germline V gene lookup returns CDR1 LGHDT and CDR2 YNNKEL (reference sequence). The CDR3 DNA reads TGTGCCAGCAGCCTGGGACGGGTGTATGAAGTTTTCTTT. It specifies CASSLGRVYEVFF.

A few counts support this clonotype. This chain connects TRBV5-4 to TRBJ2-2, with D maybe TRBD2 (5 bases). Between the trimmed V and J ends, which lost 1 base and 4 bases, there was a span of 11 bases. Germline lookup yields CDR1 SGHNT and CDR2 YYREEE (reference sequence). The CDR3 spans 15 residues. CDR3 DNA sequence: TGTGCCAGCAGCTTGATACGGGCGGGCACCGGGGAGCTGTTTTTT. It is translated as CASSLIRAGTGELFF. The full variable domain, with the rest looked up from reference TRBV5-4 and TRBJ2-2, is ETGVTQSPTHLIKTRGQQVTLRCSSQSGHNTVSWYQQALGQGPQFIFQYYREEENGRGNFPPRFSGLQFPNYSSELNVNALELDDSALYLCASSLIRAGTGELFFGEGSRLTVL.

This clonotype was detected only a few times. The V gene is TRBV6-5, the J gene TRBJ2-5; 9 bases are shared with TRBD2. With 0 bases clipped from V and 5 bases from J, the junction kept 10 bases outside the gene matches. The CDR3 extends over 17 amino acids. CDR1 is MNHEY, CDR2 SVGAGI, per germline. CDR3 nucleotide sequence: TGTGCCAGCAGTTACTCGGATAGCGGGGGCAGTACGGAGACCCAGTACTTC. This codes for CASSYSDSGGSTETQYF.

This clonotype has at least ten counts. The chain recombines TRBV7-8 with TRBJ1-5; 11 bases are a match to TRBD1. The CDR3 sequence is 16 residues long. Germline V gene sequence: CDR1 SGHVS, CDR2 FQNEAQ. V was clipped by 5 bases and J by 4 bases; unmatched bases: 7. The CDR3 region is CASSLGDRGVNQPQHF. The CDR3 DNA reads TGTGCCAGCAGCCTAGGGGACAGGGGGGTAAATCAGCCCCAGCATTTT.

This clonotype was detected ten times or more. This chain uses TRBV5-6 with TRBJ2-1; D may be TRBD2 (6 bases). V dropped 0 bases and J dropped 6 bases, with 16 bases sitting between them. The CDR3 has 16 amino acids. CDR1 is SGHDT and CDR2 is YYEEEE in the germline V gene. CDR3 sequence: CASSLEARGGVNEQFF. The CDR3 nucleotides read TGTGCCAGCAGCTTGGAGGCCAGAGGAGGGGTCAATGAGCAGTTCTTC.

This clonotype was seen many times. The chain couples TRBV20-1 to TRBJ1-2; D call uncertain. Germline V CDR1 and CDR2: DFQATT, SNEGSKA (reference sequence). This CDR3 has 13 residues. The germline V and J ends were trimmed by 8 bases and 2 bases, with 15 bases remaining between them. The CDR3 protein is CSTPNPQNYGYTF. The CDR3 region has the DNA TGCAGTACACCCAACCCCCAAAACTATGGCTACACCTTC.

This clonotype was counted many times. The chain's CDR3 is CASSSAYSGNTIYF. The CDR3 DNA reads TGTGCCAGCAGCTCAGCCTACTCTGGAAACACCATATATTTT. This chain links TRBV7-2 with TRBJ1-3; D gene uncertain. Trimming cost V 4 bases and J 0 bases, with 7 bases left between them. The CDR3 sequence is 14 residues long. Per germline, CDR1 SGHTA and CDR2 FQGNSA.

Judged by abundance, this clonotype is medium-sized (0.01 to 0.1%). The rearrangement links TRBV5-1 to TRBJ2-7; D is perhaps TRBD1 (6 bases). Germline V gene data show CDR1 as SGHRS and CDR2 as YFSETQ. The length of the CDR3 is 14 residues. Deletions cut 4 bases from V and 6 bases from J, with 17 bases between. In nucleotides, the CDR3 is TGCGCCAGCAGCCGTACGTCTCAGGGGTCCGAGCAGTACTTC. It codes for CASSRTSQGSEQYF.